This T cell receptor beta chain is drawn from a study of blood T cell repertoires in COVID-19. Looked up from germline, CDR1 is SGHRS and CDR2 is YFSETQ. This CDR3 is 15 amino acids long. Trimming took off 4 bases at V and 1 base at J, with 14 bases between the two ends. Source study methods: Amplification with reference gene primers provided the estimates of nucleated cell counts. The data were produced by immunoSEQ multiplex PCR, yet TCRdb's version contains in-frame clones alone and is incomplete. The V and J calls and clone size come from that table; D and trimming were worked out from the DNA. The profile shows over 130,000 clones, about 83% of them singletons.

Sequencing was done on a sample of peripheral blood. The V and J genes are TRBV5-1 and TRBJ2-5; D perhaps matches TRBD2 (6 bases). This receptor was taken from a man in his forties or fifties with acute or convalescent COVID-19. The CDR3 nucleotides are TGCGCCAGCAGCCCGGGGGAGGTCCCCCAAGAGACCCAGTACTTC. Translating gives CASSPGEVPQETQYF.